This TCR beta chain comes out of a study of cytomegalovirus exposure and HLA in healthy donors. Study in general: A preliminary data release comprised roughly 85 million unique TCRs obtained from HLA-typed donors.

The PCR had 60 Vbeta and 13 Jbeta primers. Here immunoSEQ multiplex PCR was the method, and the copy in TCRdb shows in-frame clones only, minus some. This table holds more than 95,000 clones, about 10% found once. Per the germline V gene, CDR1 is MDHEN and CDR2 is SYDVKM. The length of the CDR3 is 11 residues. With V trimmed by 7 bases and J by 8 bases, 4 bases remained unmatched. The study, taken as a whole, reports: Specific recognition of CMV antigens was confirmed in vitro for a few chains (all CMV-associated). Later on, an analysis found that several of the most significant clusters appeared to be linked to common viral pathogens, which included parvovirus B19. What a later analysis reportedly showed was that an Asian-associated ancestry cluster had fewer N-insertions than the roughly 700-donor mean.

This clone was recorded a few times. The antigen remains undetermined. Sequencing was done on a sample of PBMCs. This chain connects TRBV28 to TRBJ1-2, with 7 bases aligning to TRBD1. This clonotype was obtained from a young woman in good health and CMV-seropositive. The CDR3 DNA reads TGTGCCAGCAACAGGGGCGGCGGCTACACCTTC. Protein product: CASNRGGGYTF.